A selection of T cell receptor beta chains follows, all from one sample in a study of cytomegalovirus exposure and HLA in healthy donors. Clones were read by immunoSEQ multiplex PCR, and TCRdb kept only the in-frame ones, dropping some. The data contain some 240,000 clones, around 87% of them singletons. Sequencing was done on a sample of PBMCs. The source of these receptors is a woman in her thirties in good health and CMV-seropositive. Both conserved end residues are part of each CDR3. Fields, in order: CDR3 DNA, CDR3 protein, J gene, clone size, D gene, V gene. The D gene is left open where the match is weak. Where a row states a size, it is once, few, many or the class of an expanded clone; other rows omit it.

CDR3 DNA: TGCGCCAGCAGCCTTCTTCCGAGTGAAAAACTGTTTTTT
CDR3 protein: CASSLLPSEKLFF
J gene: TRBJ1-4
clone size: NA
D gene: NA
V gene: TRBV4-1

CDR3 DNA: TGTGCCAGCAGATCCCTGGGCGGGAGCACAGATACGCAGTATTTT
CDR3 protein: CASRSLGGSTDTQYF
J gene: TRBJ2-3
clone size: NA
D gene: NA
V gene: TRBV7-9

CDR3 DNA: TGTGCCAGCAGCGGGGAGGACAGGAATCAGCCCCAGCATTTT
CDR3 protein: CASSGEDRNQPQHF
J gene: TRBJ1-5
clone size: NA
D gene: TRBD1
V gene: TRBV9

CDR3 DNA: TGTGCCAGCAGCTCCGACAGGGGTCAGCGTGAAAAACTGTTTTTT
CDR3 protein: CASSSDRGQREKLFF
J gene: TRBJ1-4
clone size: NA
D gene: TRBD1
V gene: TRBV7-2

CDR3 DNA: TGTGCCAGCAGTTACGTGGGACAGGGTGAAAGAGCGCAGTTCTTC
CDR3 protein: CASSYVGQGERAQFF
J gene: TRBJ2-1
clone size: NA
D gene: TRBD1
V gene: TRBV6-5

CDR3 DNA: TGCAGCGTACAACCCAGACTAGCGGGAGGAGGTGAGACCCAGTACTTC
CDR3 protein: CSVQPRLAGGGETQYF
J gene: TRBJ2-5
clone size: NA
D gene: TRBD2
V gene: TRBV29-1

CDR3 DNA: TGCGCCAGCAGCTCATTACTTAGCGGGACCACCGGGGAGCTGTTTTTT
CDR3 protein: CASSSLLSGTTGELFF
J gene: TRBJ2-2
clone size: NA
D gene: TRBD2
V gene: TRBV5-1

CDR3 DNA: TGTGCCAGCAGCTTCCTCGGGGAGGGCACAGATACGCAGTATTTT
CDR3 protein: CASSFLGEGTDTQYF
J gene: TRBJ2-3
clone size: NA
D gene: NA
V gene: TRBV5-4

CDR3 DNA: TGCGCCAGCAGCCAAGACGGACAGGGATATAATGGCTACACCTTC
CDR3 protein: CASSQDGQGYNGYTF
J gene: TRBJ1-2
clone size: NA
D gene: TRBD1
V gene: TRBV4-1

CDR3 DNA: TGTGCCAGCAGCTTGTTCACGGGACAGGGGCCGCAACGGGTCTACGAGCAGTACTTC
CDR3 protein: CASSLFTGQGPQRVYEQYF
J gene: TRBJ2-7
clone size: NA
D gene: TRBD1
V gene: TRBV5-8

CDR3 DNA: TGTGCCAGCAGCTTGGACGGGACTAGCGGGATCGACGAGCAGTACTTC
CDR3 protein: CASSLDGTSGIDEQYF
J gene: TRBJ2-7
clone size: NA
D gene: TRBD2
V gene: TRBV7-2

CDR3 DNA: TGTGCCAGCAGCCAAGATATCATCCCCCGAGCAGGAGGCTACACCTTC
CDR3 protein: CASSQDIIPRAGGYTF
J gene: TRBJ1-2
clone size: once
D gene: NA
V gene: TRBV4-2

CDR3 DNA: TGCAGTGCTACGAGAAATGAGCAGTTCTTC
CDR3 protein: CSATRNEQFF
J gene: TRBJ2-1
clone size: once
D gene: NA
V gene: TRBV20-1

CDR3 DNA: TGTGCCAGCAGCTCTTCCCGGGACGGACTACTTTTCTACACCTTC
CDR3 protein: CASSSSRDGLLFYTF
J gene: TRBJ1-2
clone size: once
D gene: NA
V gene: TRBV5-6

CDR3 DNA: TGTGCCAGCAGCACGAAACTAGGACAGGAGACCCAGTACTTC
CDR3 protein: CASSTKLGQETQYF
J gene: TRBJ2-5
clone size: NA
D gene: NA
V gene: TRBV5-6

CDR3 DNA: TGCGCCAGCAGCCGAAGCGGGAGTGGGTACGAGCAGTACTTC
CDR3 protein: CASSRSGSGYEQYF
J gene: TRBJ2-7
clone size: NA
D gene: TRBD2
V gene: TRBV5-1

CDR3 DNA: TGTGCCAGCAGCCGACTAGCGGGAGGGCCGAGCACCGGGGAGCTGTTTTTT
CDR3 protein: CASSRLAGGPSTGELFF
J gene: TRBJ2-2
clone size: once
D gene: TRBD2
V gene: TRBV27

CDR3 DNA: TGTGCCAGCAGTTCGGGACAGGGGCCTGATCGCTCTGGAAACACCATATATTTT
CDR3 protein: CASSSGQGPDRSGNTIYF
J gene: TRBJ1-3
clone size: NA
D gene: TRBD1
V gene: TRBV28

CDR3 DNA: TGTGCCAGCAGCCCTACCCGGGGCGGGACCTACAATGAGCAGTTCTTC
CDR3 protein: CASSPTRGGTYNEQFF
J gene: TRBJ2-1
clone size: NA
D gene: NA
V gene: TRBV6-6

CDR3 DNA: TGTGCCAGCTCACCGGGGGGTGTGGAGACCCAGTACTTC
CDR3 protein: CASSPGGVETQYF
J gene: TRBJ2-5
clone size: NA
D gene: NA
V gene: TRBV18

CDR3 DNA: TGCGCCAGCAGCACCAAAGCGGGAGGTATTGGCACAGATACGCAGTATTTT
CDR3 protein: CASSTKAGGIGTDTQYF
J gene: TRBJ2-3
clone size: NA
D gene: TRBD2
V gene: TRBV5-1

CDR3 DNA: TGCGCCAGCAGCCCGGGACTAGCAGCAAACATTCAGTACTTC
CDR3 protein: CASSPGLAANIQYF
J gene: TRBJ2-4
clone size: few
D gene: TRBD2
V gene: TRBV4-1

CDR3 DNA: TGCGCCAGCAGCCTCGGGACACAAAAACCCTACGAGCAGTACTTC
CDR3 protein: CASSLGTQKPYEQYF
J gene: TRBJ2-7
clone size: NA
D gene: NA
V gene: TRBV4-1

CDR3 DNA: TGTGCCAGCAGCCAAGATCCCCGCGTCGGGGCTTTCTTT
CDR3 protein: CASSQDPRVGAFF
J gene: TRBJ1-1
clone size: NA
D gene: NA
V gene: TRBV14

CDR3 DNA: TGTGCCAGCAGCTTAGACTTGAGCACCTACGAGCAGTACTTC
CDR3 protein: CASSLDLSTYEQYF
J gene: TRBJ2-7
clone size: NA
D gene: NA
V gene: TRBV11-2

CDR3 DNA: TGTGCCAGCAGCTTAGGGACAGGGGCCTTCAATCAGCCCCAGCATTTT
CDR3 protein: CASSLGTGAFNQPQHF
J gene: TRBJ1-5
clone size: NA
D gene: TRBD1
V gene: TRBV7-9